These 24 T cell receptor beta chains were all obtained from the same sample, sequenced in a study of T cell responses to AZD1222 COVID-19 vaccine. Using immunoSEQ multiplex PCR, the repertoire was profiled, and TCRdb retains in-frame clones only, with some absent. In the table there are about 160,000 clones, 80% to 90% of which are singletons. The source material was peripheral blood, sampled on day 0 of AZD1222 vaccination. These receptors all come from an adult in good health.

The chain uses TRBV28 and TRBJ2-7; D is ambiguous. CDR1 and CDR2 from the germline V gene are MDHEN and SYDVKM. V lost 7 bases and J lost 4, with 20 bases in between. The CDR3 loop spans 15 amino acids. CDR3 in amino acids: CASTISTRKVYEQYF. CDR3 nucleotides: TGTGCCAGCACCATTTCGACACGGAAAGTATACGAGCAGTACTTC.

CDR3 DNA sequence: TGTGCCAGCTCACCCGGACAGGTGAATCAGCCCCAGCATTTT. Translating gives CASSPGQVNQPQHF. This rearrangement joins TRBV18 to TRBJ1-5; the match to TRBD1 covers 7 bases. The CDR3 runs 14 residues. CDR1 KGHSH and CDR2 LQKENI come from the germline V gene. V gave up 3 bases and J gave up 4 bases; unmatched junction bases: 3.

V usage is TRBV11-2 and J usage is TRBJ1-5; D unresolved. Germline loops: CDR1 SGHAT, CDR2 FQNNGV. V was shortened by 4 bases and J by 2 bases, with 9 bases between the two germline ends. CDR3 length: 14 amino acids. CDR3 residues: CASSSAVRNQPQHF. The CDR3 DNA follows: TGTGCCAGCAGCTCCGCTGTTCGCAATCAGCCCCAGCATTTT.

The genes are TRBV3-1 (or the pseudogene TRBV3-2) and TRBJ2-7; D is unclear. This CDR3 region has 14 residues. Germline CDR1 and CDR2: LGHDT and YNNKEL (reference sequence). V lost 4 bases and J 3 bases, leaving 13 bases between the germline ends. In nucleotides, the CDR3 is TGTGCCAGCAGCCCAGCGATCCCGTTCTACGAGCAGTACTTC. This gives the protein CASSPAIPFYEQYF.

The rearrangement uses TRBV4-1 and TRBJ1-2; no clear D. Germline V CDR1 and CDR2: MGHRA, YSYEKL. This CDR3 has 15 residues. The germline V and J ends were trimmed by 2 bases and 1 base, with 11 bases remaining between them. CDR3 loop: CASSQSPFSNYGYTF. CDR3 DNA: TGCGCCAGCAGCCAAAGTCCCTTTAGTAACTATGGCTACACCTTC.

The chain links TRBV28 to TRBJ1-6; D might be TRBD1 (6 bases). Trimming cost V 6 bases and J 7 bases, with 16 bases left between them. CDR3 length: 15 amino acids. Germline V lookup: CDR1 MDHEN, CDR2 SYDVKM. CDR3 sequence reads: CASSRPRGANSPLHF. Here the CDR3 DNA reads TGTGCCAGCAGCCGACCGCGGGGGGCCAATTCACCCCTCCACTTT.

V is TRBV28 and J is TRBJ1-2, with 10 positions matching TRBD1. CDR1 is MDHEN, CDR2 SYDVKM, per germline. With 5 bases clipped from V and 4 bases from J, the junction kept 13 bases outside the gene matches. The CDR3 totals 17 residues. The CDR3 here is CASSPRQGASWVYGYTF. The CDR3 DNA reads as TGTGCCAGCAGTCCCCGACAGGGGGCAAGTTGGGTCTATGGCTACACCTTC.

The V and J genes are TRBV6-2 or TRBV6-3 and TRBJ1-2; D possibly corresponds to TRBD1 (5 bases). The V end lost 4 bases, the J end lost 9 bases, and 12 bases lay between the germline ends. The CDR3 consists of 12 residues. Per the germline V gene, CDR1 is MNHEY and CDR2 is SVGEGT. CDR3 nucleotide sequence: TGTGCCAGCAGTTGGCCCGACAGAAGCTACACCTTC. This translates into CASSWPDRSYTF.

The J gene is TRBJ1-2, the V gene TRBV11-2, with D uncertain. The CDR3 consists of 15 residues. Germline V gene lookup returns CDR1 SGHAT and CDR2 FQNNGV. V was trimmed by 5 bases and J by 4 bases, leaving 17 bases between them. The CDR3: CASSLGRGGSYGYTF. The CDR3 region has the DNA TGTGCCAGCAGCCTTGGGCGGGGTGGATCCTATGGCTACACCTTC.

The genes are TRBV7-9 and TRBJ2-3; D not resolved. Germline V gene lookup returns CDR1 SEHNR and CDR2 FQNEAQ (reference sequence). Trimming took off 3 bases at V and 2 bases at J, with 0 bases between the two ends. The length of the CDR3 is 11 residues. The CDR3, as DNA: TGTGCCAGCAGCTTCACAGATACGCAGTATTTT. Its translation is CASSFTDTQYF.

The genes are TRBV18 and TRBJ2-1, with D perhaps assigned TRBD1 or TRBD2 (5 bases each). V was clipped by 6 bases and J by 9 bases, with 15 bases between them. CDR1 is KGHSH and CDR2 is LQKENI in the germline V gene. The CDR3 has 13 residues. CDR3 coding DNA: TGTGCCAGCTCCCCCAGGGACCCAATTGAGCAGTTCTTC. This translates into CASSPRDPIEQFF.

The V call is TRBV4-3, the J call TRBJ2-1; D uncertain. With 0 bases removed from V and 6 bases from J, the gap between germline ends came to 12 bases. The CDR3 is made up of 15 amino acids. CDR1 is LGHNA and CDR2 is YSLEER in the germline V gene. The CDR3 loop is CASSQDGGKVNEQFF. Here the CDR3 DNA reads TGCGCCAGCAGCCAAGACGGCGGTAAGGTCAATGAGCAGTTCTTC.

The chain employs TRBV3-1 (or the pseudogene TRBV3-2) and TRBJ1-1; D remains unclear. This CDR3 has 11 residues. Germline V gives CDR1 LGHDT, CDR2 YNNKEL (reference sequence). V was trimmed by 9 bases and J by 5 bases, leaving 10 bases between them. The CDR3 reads CASRGNTEAFF. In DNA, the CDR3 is TGTGCCAGTAGAGGGAATACTGAAGCTTTCTTT.

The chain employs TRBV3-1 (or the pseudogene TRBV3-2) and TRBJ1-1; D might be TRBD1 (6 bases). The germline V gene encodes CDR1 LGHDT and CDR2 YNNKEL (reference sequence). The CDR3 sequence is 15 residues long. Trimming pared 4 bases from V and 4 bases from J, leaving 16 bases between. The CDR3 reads CASSRMRAGVTEAFF. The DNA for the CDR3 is TGTGCCAGCAGCCGGATGAGGGCAGGGGTCACTGAAGCTTTCTTT.

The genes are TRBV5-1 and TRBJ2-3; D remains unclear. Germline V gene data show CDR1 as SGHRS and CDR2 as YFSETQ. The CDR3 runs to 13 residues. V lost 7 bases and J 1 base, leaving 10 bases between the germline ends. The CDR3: CASGSVGTDTQYF. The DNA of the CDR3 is TGCGCCAGCGGATCGGTGGGCACAGATACGCAGTATTTT. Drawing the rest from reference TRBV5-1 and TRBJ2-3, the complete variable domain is KAGVTQTPRYLIKTRGQQVTLSCSPISGHRSVSWYQQTPGQGLQFLFEYFSETQRNKGNFPGRFSGRQFSNSRSEMNVSTLELGDSALYLCASGSVGTDTQYFGPGTRLTVL.

Here the CDR3 reads CASRPTSAEYEQYF. DNA of the CDR3: TGTGCCAGTAGGCCTACTAGCGCCGAGTACGAGCAGTACTTC. The chain carries TRBV19 and TRBJ2-7, with 7 nucleotides matching TRBD2. The germline V gene encodes CDR1 LNHDA and CDR2 SQIVND (reference sequence). V shed 6 bases, J shed 4 bases, and the junction held 9 bases outside the gene matches. The CDR3 covers 14 residues.

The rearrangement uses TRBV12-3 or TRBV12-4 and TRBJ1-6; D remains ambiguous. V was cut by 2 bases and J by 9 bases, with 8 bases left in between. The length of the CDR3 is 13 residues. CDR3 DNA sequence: TGTGCCAGCAGTTTAAAGGCAGGTTCACCCCTCCACTTT. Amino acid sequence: CASSLKAGSPLHF.

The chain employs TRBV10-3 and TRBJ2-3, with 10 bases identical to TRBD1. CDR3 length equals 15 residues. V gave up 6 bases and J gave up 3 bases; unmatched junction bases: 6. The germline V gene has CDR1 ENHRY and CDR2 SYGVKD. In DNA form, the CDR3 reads TGTGCCATCAGAAAAAGGACAGGGGGAACAGATACGCAGTATTTT. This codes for CAIRKRTGGTDTQYF.

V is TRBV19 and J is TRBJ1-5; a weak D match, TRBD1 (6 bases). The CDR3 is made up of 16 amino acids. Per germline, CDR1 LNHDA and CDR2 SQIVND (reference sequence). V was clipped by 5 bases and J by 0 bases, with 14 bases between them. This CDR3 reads CASSDRGGYSNQPQHF. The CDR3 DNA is TGTGCCAGTAGTGATCGAGGGGGATATAGCAATCAGCCCCAGCATTTT.

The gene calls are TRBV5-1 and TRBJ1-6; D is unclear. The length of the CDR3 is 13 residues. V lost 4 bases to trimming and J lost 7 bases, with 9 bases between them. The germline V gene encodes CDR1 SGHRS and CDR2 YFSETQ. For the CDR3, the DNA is TGCGCCAGCAGCCGAGACGGAAATTCACCCCTCCACTTT. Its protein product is CASSRDGNSPLHF.

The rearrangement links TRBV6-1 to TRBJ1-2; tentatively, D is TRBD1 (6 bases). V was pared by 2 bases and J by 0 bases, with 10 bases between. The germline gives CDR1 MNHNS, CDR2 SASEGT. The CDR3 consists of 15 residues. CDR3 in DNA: TGTGCCAGCAGTGAAAGAAGGGGGTCTAACTATGGCTACACCTTC. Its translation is CASSERRGSNYGYTF.

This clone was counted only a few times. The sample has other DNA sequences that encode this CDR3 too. The DNA of the CDR3 is TGTGCCAGCACTAGGGTGGGCTATGGCTACACCTTC. The encoded protein is CASTRVGYGYTF. The chain combines TRBV2 with TRBJ1-2; D not certain. The CDR3 runs to 12 residues. V gave up 7 bases and J gave up 4 bases, with 10 bases separating them. Per the germline V gene, CDR1 is SNHLY and CDR2 is FYNNEI.

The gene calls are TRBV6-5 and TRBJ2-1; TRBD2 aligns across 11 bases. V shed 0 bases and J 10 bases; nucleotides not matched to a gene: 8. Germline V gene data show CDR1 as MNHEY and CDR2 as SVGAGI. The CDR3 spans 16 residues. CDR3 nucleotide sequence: TGTGCCAGCAGTTACTCGAATTTCCTAGCGGGAGGCGAGCAGTTCTTC. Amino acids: CASSYSNFLAGGEQFF.

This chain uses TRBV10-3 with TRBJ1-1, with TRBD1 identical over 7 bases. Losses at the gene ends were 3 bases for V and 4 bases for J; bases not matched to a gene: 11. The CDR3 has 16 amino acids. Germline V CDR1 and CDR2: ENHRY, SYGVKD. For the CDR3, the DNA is TGTGCCATCAGTGACCCTGATACAGGGGTATCCACTGAAGCTTTCTTT. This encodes CAISDPDTGVSTEAFF.